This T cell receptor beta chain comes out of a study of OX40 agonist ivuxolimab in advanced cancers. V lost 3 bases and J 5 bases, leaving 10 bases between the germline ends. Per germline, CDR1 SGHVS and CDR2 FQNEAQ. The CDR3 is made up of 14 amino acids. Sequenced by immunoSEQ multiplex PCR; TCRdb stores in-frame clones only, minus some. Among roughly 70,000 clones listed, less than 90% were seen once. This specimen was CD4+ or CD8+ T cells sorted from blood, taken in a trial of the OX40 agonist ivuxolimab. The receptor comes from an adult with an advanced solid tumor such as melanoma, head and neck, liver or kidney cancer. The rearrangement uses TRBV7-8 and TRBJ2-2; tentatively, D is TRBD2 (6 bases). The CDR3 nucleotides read TGTGCCAGCAGCTTGGCTAGCGAGACCGGGGAGCTGTTTTTT. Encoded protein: CASSLASETGELFF. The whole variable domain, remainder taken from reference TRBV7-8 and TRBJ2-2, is GAGVSQSPRYKVAKRGQDVALRCDPISGHVSLFWYQQALGQGPEFLTYFQNEAQLDKSGLPSDRFFAERPEGSVSTLKIQRTQQEDSAVYLCASSLASETGELFFGEGSRLTVL.